The 27 T cell receptor beta chains below were found in one sample sequenced in a study of metastatic and nonmetastatic thyroid tumors (dated by TCRdb to the early 2020s). Libraries were made using PCR. TCRdb shows the sequencer as Illumina HiSeq 4000. TCRdb reanalyzed the raw reads on its own, using fastp at Q25 for trimming and MiXCR for clone calling, and kept in-frame beta chains. This sample is represented by approximately 79,000 clones; approximately 9% of them were singletons. The ten largest clonotypes hold under 9% of the sample. No treatment had been received by any patient before thyroid surgery. The sequenced sample was blood. The receptors were sampled from a female donor with papillary thyroid cancer or a benign thyroid nodule (not recorded which). Some clones in this sample may be carry-over from other donors' samples.

The table lists this clone with many counts. CDR3 loop: CASNQGARIQPQHF. The CDR3 DNA reads TGTGCCAGCAACCAGGGGGCACGAATTCAGCCCCAGCATTTT. The J gene is TRBJ1-5, the V gene TRBV28; 8 bases map to TRBD1. J gave up 6 bases and V 7 bases, and 8 bases lay outside the gene matches. The CDR3 sequence is 14 residues long. The germline gives CDR1 MDHEN, CDR2 SYDVKM.

This clone has only a few counts. This chain connects TRBV30 to TRBJ2-5; D is perhaps TRBD2 (6 bases). Trimming took 0 bases from V and 3 from J, leaving 14 bases between them. Germline loops: CDR1 GTSNPN, CDR2 SVGIG (reference sequence). The CDR3 has 15 residues. DNA for the CDR3: TGTGCCTGGAGTGTACGGGGGACGGTGAAAGAGACCCAGTACTTC. Encoded protein: CAWSVRGTVKETQYF.

As concerns this clone: A junction boundary mismatches the germline segment, possibly from a read error. The J gene is TRBJ1-6, the V gene TRBV4-2; D gene uncertain. The CDR3 runs to 18 residues. The germline CDR1 and CDR2 sequences are LGHNA and YNFKEQ. In DNA, the CDR3 is TGTGCCAGCAGTACTACCACAGCGGCCGGGTTCTATAATCCACCCCTCCACTTT. Protein sequence: CASSTTTAAGFYNPPLHF.

This clone appeared many times. This chain joins TRBV19 and TRBJ2-2, with D perhaps being TRBD1 or TRBD2 (5 bases each). The V gene lost 11 bases and the J gene lost 3 bases, with 16 bases spanning the gap. The germline gives CDR1 LNHDA, CDR2 SQIVND (reference sequence). This CDR3 region has 14 residues. Here the CDR3 DNA reads TGTGCCGGTAAAAACAGGCGGGACACCGGGGAGCTGTTTTTT. This translates into CAGKNRRDTGELFF.

J is TRBJ1-2 and V is TRBV27; tentatively, D is TRBD1 (5 bases). CDR3 length: 15 residues. V lost 5 bases to trimming and J lost 0 bases, with 13 bases between them. From germline, CDR1 is MNHEY and CDR2 SMNVEV (reference sequence). The CDR3 loop reads CASSPGANSNYGYTF. The CDR3 DNA sequence: TGTGCCAGCAGTCCTGGGGCGAATTCTAACTATGGCTACACCTTC.

This clone has only a few counts. It may be a read error: a sequence one base away is much more abundant. The sample carries other DNA sequences with the same CDR3. The rearrangement links TRBV4-1 to TRBJ1-4; D is unresolved. The CDR3 runs 12 residues. Germline V gives CDR1 MGHRA, CDR2 YSYEKL. Between the trimmed V and J ends, which lost 3 bases and 8 bases, there was a span of 7 bases. CDR3 sequence reads: CASSHLDEKLFF. The DNA for the CDR3 is TGCGCCAGCAGCCACCTAGACGAAAAACTGTTTTTT.

About this clone: A much more abundant neighbour one base away suggests this may be a read error. The conserved phenylalanine or tryptophan is not found at the CDR3 terminus, so this likely reflects a read error. The chain recombines TRBV14 with TRBJ2-2; a weak D match, TRBD2 (5 bases). The V and J ends lost 5 bases and 6 bases respectively, with 19 bases between them. CDR1 and CDR2 (germline): SGHDN, FVKESK. The CDR3 consists of 16 residues. In DNA, the CDR3 is TGTGCCAGCAGCTTATACCCCGACTTGGAGGCCGGGGAGCTGTTTATT. It yields the protein CASSLYPDLEAGELFI.

The sample holds many counts of this clone. V usage is TRBV7-9 and J usage is TRBJ2-7; the match to TRBD2 covers 8 bases. Trimming removed 1 base from V and 2 bases from J; junction bases left unmatched: 4. The CDR3 consists of 15 residues. Germline assignment: CDR1 SEHNR and CDR2 FQNEAQ (reference sequence). In DNA, the CDR3 is TGTGCCAGCAGCTTAGAGGCTAGCGGGCCCTACGAGCAGTACTTC. It specifies CASSLEASGPYEQYF.

Many counts were recorded for this clone. The rearrangement links TRBV7-9 to TRBJ1-5; 7 nucleotides align to TRBD1. V gave up 5 bases and J gave up 5 bases; unmatched junction bases: 6. CDR1 and CDR2 (germline): SEHNR, FQNEAQ (reference sequence). This CDR3 spans 14 amino acids. In DNA form, the CDR3 reads TGTGCCAGCAGCCCCACAGGGGACCATCAGCCCCAGCATTTT. As protein: CASSPTGDHQPQHF.

Only a few counts were recorded for this clone. With a much larger clone just one base away, this may be a read error. The chain carries TRBV2 and TRBJ2-1; D is unresolved. Germline V lookup: CDR1 SNHLY, CDR2 FYNNEI. The CDR3 contains 12 residues. Trimming pared 8 bases from V and 6 bases from J, leaving 11 bases between. The CDR3 nucleotides read TGTGCCAGCGCGGACGATTGCAATGAGCAGTTCTTC. This codes for CASADDCNEQFF.

This clone appeared many times. The V call is TRBV11-3, the J call TRBJ1-3; D is possibly TRBD1 (5 bases). This CDR3 region has 16 residues. V lost 2 bases and J lost 5, with 16 bases in between. Per germline, CDR1 SGHNT and CDR2 YENEEA. CDR3 residues: CASSLSFPGCRNTIYF. CDR3 bases: TGTGCCAGCAGCTTATCATTTCCAGGGTGTAGAAACACCATATATTTT.

This clone came up many times. The chain couples TRBV27 to TRBJ2-5, with 9 bases fitting TRBD2. The length of the CDR3 is 15 residues. Looked up from germline, CDR1 is MNHEY and CDR2 is SMNVEV (reference sequence). V was clipped by 6 bases and J by 5 bases; unmatched bases: 10. The CDR3 protein is CASSPRAGGGETQYF. Written as DNA, the CDR3 is TGTGCCAGCAGCCCCAGAGCGGGGGGTGGGGAGACCCAGTACTTC.

This clone was counted ten times or more. The chain joins TRBV6-1 to TRBJ2-3, with 10 positions matching TRBD2. This CDR3 has 18 residues. The junction had 12 bases not matched to a gene; V was cut back by 6 bases and J by 0 bases. Germline V CDR1 and CDR2: MNHNS, SASEGT. The CDR3 loop is CASRGGLAGATSTDTQYF. Here the CDR3 DNA reads TGTGCCAGCAGGGGGGGGCTAGCGGGGGCGACTAGCACAGATACGCAGTATTTT.

This clone turned up a few times. A read error may explain this, as a much larger clone is one base away. This specimen includes other DNA sequences encoding the same CDR3. J is TRBJ2-5 and V is TRBV2; D might be TRBD1 (6 bases). Germline values: CDR1 SNHLY, CDR2 FYNNEI. CDR3 size: 11 residues. The CDR3 here is CASRLGGFRSF. DNA of the CDR3: TGTGCCAGCAGATTAGGGGGTTTTCGGTCCTTC.

This clone was observed a few times. This specimen includes other DNA sequences encoding the same CDR3. The V gene is TRBV11-2, the J gene TRBJ2-1; 9 nucleotides agree with TRBD1. The V segment lost 3 bases and the J segment 0 bases; nucleotides outside the gene matches: 3. Germline values: CDR1 SGHAT, CDR2 FQNNGV. The CDR3 length is 16 residues. The CDR3 loop is CASSFGQGRSYNEQFF. Here the CDR3 DNA reads TGTGCCAGCAGCTTCGGACAGGGGCGCTCCTACAATGAGCAGTTCTTC.

This clone was seen repeatedly, ten times or more. The chain uses TRBV29-1 and TRBJ2-3, with D unclear. The germline V gene encodes CDR1 SQVTM and CDR2 ANQGSEA. The V end was cut by 6 bases, the J end by 1 base, with 14 bases between. The length of the CDR3 is 14 residues. CDR3 in DNA: TGCAGCGTCGCGGAGTTATGGGGCACAGATACGCAGTATTTT. Its protein is CSVAELWGTDTQYF.

The table lists this clone with many counts. At one end the junction does not follow the germline gene, possibly because of a read error. The rearrangement joins TRBV6-1 to TRBJ1-6; 7 bases are shared with TRBD1. CDR3 size: 15 residues. Germline lookup yields CDR1 MNHNS and CDR2 SASEGT. The chain's CDR3 is CASREGGAGNSPLHF. The CDR3 DNA is TGTGCCAGCAGGGAAGGGGGCGCGGGGAATTCACCCCTCCACTTT.

At least ten counts were recorded for this clone. The CDR3 coding sequence is TGCAGTGCCGGGGGGGCAGGGAATTCACCCCTCCACTTT. It encodes CSAGGAGNSPLHF. The chain uses TRBV20-1 and TRBJ1-6, with TRBD1 as a possible D gene (6 bases). This CDR3 region has 13 residues. Germline lookup yields CDR1 DFQATT and CDR2 SNEGSKA (reference sequence). Trimming cost V 6 bases and J 7 bases, with 13 bases left between them.

Comment on this clone: Likely a read error: the CDR3 ends without its conserved phenylalanine or tryptophan. V gene TRBV6-2 or TRBV6-3 combines with J gene TRBJ1-5; no reliable D call. CDR1 is MNHEY and CDR2 is SVGEGT in the germline V gene. This CDR3 has 18 amino acids. The CDR3 loop reads CASSYRPPGGYSNHPQHS. CDR3 bases: TGTGCCAGCAGTTACCGTCCCCCGGGTGGCTATAGCAATCACCCCCAGCATTCT.

A few counts support this clone. The chain combines TRBV6-5 with TRBJ1-6; the D is unclear. The CDR3 runs 13 residues. V lost 2 bases, J lost 5 bases, and 4 bases lay in between. Germline CDR1 reads MNHEY; CDR2 reads SVGAGI. CDR3 region: CASSYRDNSPLHF. Written as DNA, the CDR3 is TGTGCCAGCAGTTACCGAGATAATTCACCCCTCCACTTT.

The V and J genes are TRBV5-4 and TRBJ2-3; 7 bases are shared with TRBD1. Germline V gives CDR1 SGHNT, CDR2 YYREEE (reference sequence). The CDR3 is 15 amino acids. The ends lost 2 bases at V and 3 bases at J; junction bases unmatched: 6. CDR3 nucleotides: TGTGCCAGCAGCTTACAGGGGAAGGGTACAGATACGCAGTATTTT. Translated, it gives CASSLQGKGTDTQYF.

There are many counts of this clone. The chain couples TRBV12-5 to TRBJ2-3; 9 bases match TRBD2. The CDR3 contains 16 residues. Germline assignment: CDR1 LGHNT and CDR2 FRNRAP. V dropped 4 bases and J dropped 2; count of bases not matched to a gene: 7. CDR3 in amino acids: CASGWVAGENTDTQYF. The DNA of the CDR3 is TGTGCTAGTGGTTGGGTAGCGGGGGAGAACACAGATACGCAGTATTTT. Complete variable domain (other parts from reference TRBV12-5 and TRBJ2-3): DARVTQTPRHKVTEMGQEVTMRCQPILGHNTVFWYRQTMMQGLELLAYFRNRAPLDDSGMPKDRFSAEMPDATLATLKIQPSEPRDSAVYFCASGWVAGENTDTQYFGPGTRLTVL.

This clone was counted many times. The chain uses TRBV13 and TRBJ2-3; 15 nucleotides align to TRBD2. The J segment lost 0 bases and the V segment lost 5 bases, leaving 9 bases of the junction unmatched. The CDR3 loop spans 19 amino acids. Looked up from germline, CDR1 is PRHDT and CDR2 is FYEKMQ (reference sequence). CDR3 DNA: TGTGCCAGCAGCCAGGGACTAGCGGGGGGATTGTGGAGCACAGATACGCAGTATTTT. Protein: CASSQGLAGGLWSTDTQYF.

The table lists this clone with many counts. The rearrangement links TRBV9 to TRBJ1-2; D is unclear. The CDR3 is 14 amino acids. V dropped 0 bases and J dropped 5 bases, with 11 bases sitting between them. Germline lookup yields CDR1 SGDLS and CDR2 YYNGEE. CDR3 bases: TGTGCCAGCAGCGTAGGCAACAGAGAGTATGGCTACACCTTC. Translation gives CASSVGNREYGYTF.

Only a few counts were recorded for this clone. This chain links TRBV3-1 with TRBJ2-5; maybe TRBD2 (5 bases). This CDR3 comprises 15 residues. Trimming cost V 2 bases and J 4 bases, with 14 bases left between them. CDR1 and CDR2 (germline): LGHDT, YNNKEL (reference sequence). CDR3 region: CASSQTSMASETQYF. In DNA form, the CDR3 reads TGTGCCAGCAGCCAAACTAGTATGGCTTCAGAGACCCAGTACTTC.

Worth noting for this clone: One base away lies a much larger clone, so this may be a sequencing read error. The V and J genes are TRBV6-5 and TRBJ2-7; D might be TRBD2 (7 bases). The germline CDR1 and CDR2 sequences are MNHEY and SVGAGI. There are 14 residues in the CDR3. The V end lost 4 bases, the J end lost 4 bases, and 14 bases lay between the germline ends. The CDR3 DNA follows: TGTGCCAGCAGTTTCTGCGGGGGCTCATACGAGCAGTACTTC. It encodes CASSFCGGSYEQYF.

The sample holds many counts of this clone. This chain connects TRBV7-6 to TRBJ2-7, with TRBD1 identical over 7 bases. With V trimmed by 0 bases and J by 4 bases, 6 bases remained unmatched. CDR1 and CDR2 (germline): SGHVS, FNYEAQ. The CDR3 is made up of 15 amino acids. The CDR3 DNA follows: TGTGCCAGCAGCTTAGCGACAGGGTTATCGTACGAGCAGTACTTC. This translates into CASSLATGLSYEQYF.